Presented here are 24 T cell receptor beta chains from one specimen sequenced in a study of blood T cell repertoires in COVID-19. Sequencing was performed with immunoSEQ multiplex PCR; in TCRdb, only in-frame clones are kept and a portion is missing. The sample lists around 280,000 clones, around 86% occurring once. The material sequenced was peripheral blood. Receptor source: a woman between 25 and 40 years old who had recovered from COVID-19.

This chain joins TRBV10-3 and TRBJ2-7; D remains unclear. Germline CDR1 reads ENHRY; CDR2 reads SYGVKD. V was pared by 3 bases and J by 3 bases, with 3 bases between. The CDR3 extends over 11 amino acids. For the CDR3, the DNA is TGTGCCATCAGTGACGGCTACGAGCAGTACTTC. It yields the protein CAISDGYEQYF.

The genes are TRBV5-1 and TRBJ2-3; weak D call: TRBD2 (6 bases). V lost 5 bases to trimming and J lost 0 bases, with 13 bases between them. The CDR3 has 15 amino acids. Germline V gene lookup returns CDR1 SGHRS and CDR2 YFSETQ. CDR3 amino acids: CASRGSGSSTDTQYF. The CDR3 nucleotides are TGCGCCAGCAGAGGTAGCGGTTCTAGCACAGATACGCAGTATTTT.

This sequence joins TRBV5-1 and TRBJ1-1; unclear D gene. Trimming pared 6 bases from V and 1 base from J, leaving 10 bases between. The CDR3 totals 13 residues. CDR1 and CDR2 from the germline V gene are SGHRS and YFSETQ. CDR3 bases: TGCGCCAGCAATGTTGAGGAGAACACTGAAGCTTTCTTT. It is translated as CASNVEENTEAFF.

The V and J genes are TRBV19 and TRBJ2-2; TRBD1 matches 7 bases. This CDR3 is built from 16 residues. Germline CDR1 and CDR2: LNHDA and SQIVND (reference sequence). With 6 bases clipped from V and 1 base from J, the junction kept 8 bases outside the gene matches. CDR3 nucleotide sequence: TGTGCCAGTAGGATTCAACACAGGGGGAACACCGGGGAGCTGTTTTTT. It translates to CASRIQHRGNTGELFF. Full variable domain (remainder filled in from reference TRBV19 and TRBJ2-2): DGGITQSPKYLFRKEGQNVTLSCEQNLNHDAMYWYRQDPGQGLRLIYYSQIVNDFQKGDIAEGYSVSREKKESFPLTVTSAQKNPTAFYLCASRIQHRGNTGELFFGEGSRLTVL.

DNA of the CDR3: TGCGCCAGCAGCCGGGGCCTTACAGATACGCAGTATTTT. It codes for CASSRGLTDTQYF. J is TRBJ2-3 and V is TRBV4-3; perhaps TRBD1 as D (5 bases). This CDR3 contains 13 residues. Between the trimmed V and J ends, which lost 4 bases and 3 bases, there was a span of 8 bases. Germline CDR1 reads LGHNA; CDR2 reads YSLEER.

The V gene is TRBV7-8, the J gene TRBJ2-1, with D possibly matching TRBD2 (5 bases). The V end lost 4 bases, the J end lost 2 bases, and 9 bases lay between the germline ends. Germline V gene lookup returns CDR1 SGHVS and CDR2 FQNEAQ. CDR3 length: 14 amino acids. The CDR3 region has the DNA TGTGCCAGCAGCTCCACCGGGACCTACAATGAGCAGTTCTTC. Its translation: CASSSTGTYNEQFF.

V is TRBV18 and J is TRBJ1-2, with 10 bases identical to TRBD1. The germline CDR1 and CDR2 sequences are KGHSH and LQKENI. Trimming cost V 2 bases and J 14 bases; bases outside gene matches: 8. The CDR3 consists of 13 residues. The CDR3, as DNA: TGTGCCAGCTCACCAGCGGGACAGGGGCGATGTACCTTC. It yields the protein CASSPAGQGRCTF.

The rearrangement uses TRBV4-1 and TRBJ2-1, with D perhaps TRBD2 (6 bases). The CDR3 is made up of 13 amino acids. Germline-derived CDR1 and CDR2 are MGHRA and YSYEKL. The V gene lost 3 bases and the J gene lost 10 bases, with 13 bases spanning the gap. CDR3 loop: CASSQEGLREQFF. CDR3 nucleotides: TGCGCCAGCAGCCAGGAGGGTCTTCGAGAGCAGTTCTTC.

In this sample, this clone turned up once. The rearrangement uses TRBV7-2 and TRBJ1-5, with D perhaps matching TRBD1 (5 bases). Germline V CDR1 and CDR2: SGHTA, FQGNSA. V was shortened by 0 bases and J by 0 bases, with 12 bases between the two germline ends. This CDR3 region has 17 residues. The CDR3 DNA follows: TGTGCCAGCAGCTTAGCGGGCGGGGCTGGTAGCAATCAGCCCCAGCATTTT. The encoded protein is CASSLAGGAGSNQPQHF.

The chain uses TRBV3-1 (or the pseudogene TRBV3-2) and TRBJ2-2, with D possibly being TRBD2 (7 bases). The CDR3 consists of 16 residues. Germline-derived CDR1 and CDR2 are LGHDT and YNNKEL (reference sequence). V was clipped by 0 bases and J by 5 bases, with 13 bases between them. CDR3 sequence (DNA): TGTGCCAGCAGCCAAGACGGCGGGGGCGCTACCGGGGAGCTGTTTTTT. Translating gives CASSQDGGGATGELFF.

V gene TRBV7-2 combines with J gene TRBJ2-7, with D possibly being TRBD2 (6 bases). The germline V and J ends were trimmed by 1 base and 6 bases, with 13 bases remaining between them. The CDR3 runs to 14 residues. Looked up from germline, CDR1 is SGHTA and CDR2 is FQGNSA. This CDR3 is CASSLGRGWGEQYF. CDR3 coding DNA: TGTGCCAGCAGCTTAGGGCGGGGATGGGGCGAGCAGTACTTC.

This clone appeared a single time. The chain recombines TRBV4-1 with TRBJ2-7; 7 bases fit TRBD2. Germline CDR1 is MGHRA and CDR2 is YSYEKL. Trimming cost V 3 bases and J 4 bases; bases outside gene matches: 9. This CDR3 contains 15 residues. CDR3 protein: CASSHSTSSVYEQYF. The CDR3 DNA sequence: TGCGCCAGCAGCCACTCGACTAGCTCTGTGTACGAGCAGTACTTC.

The chain links TRBV19 to TRBJ2-7; D possibly corresponds to TRBD2 (5 bases). Germline values: CDR1 LNHDA, CDR2 SQIVND (reference sequence). V shed 3 bases and J shed 3 bases, with 9 bases lying between them. The CDR3 consists of 13 residues. This CDR3 reads CASSITRGYEQYF. CDR3 nucleotides: TGTGCCAGTAGTATTACTAGAGGCTACGAGCAGTACTTC.

The J gene is TRBJ1-1, the V gene TRBV5-4; tentative D call: TRBD1 (5 bases). The V gene lost 3 bases and the J gene lost 6 bases, with 9 bases spanning the gap. The CDR3 runs 12 residues. Germline V gene lookup returns CDR1 SGHNT and CDR2 YYREEE (reference sequence). CDR3 nucleotides: TGTGCCAGCAGCTCCGGGGGGTCTGAAGCTTTCTTT. As protein: CASSSGGSEAFF.

This clone was counted once. The gene calls are TRBV6-5 and TRBJ1-6; D remains ambiguous. V dropped 9 bases and J dropped 9 bases, with 18 bases sitting between them. The V gene's germline CDR1 is MNHEY and CDR2 SVGAGI. This CDR3 spans 14 amino acids. The CDR3 loop reads CASGMVEEGSPLHF. In DNA form, the CDR3 reads TGTGCCAGTGGGATGGTGGAGGAGGGTTCACCCCTCCACTTT.

The chain employs TRBV19 and TRBJ1-1, with D possibly being TRBD1 (6 bases). Germline CDR1 reads LNHDA; CDR2 reads SQIVND (reference sequence). This CDR3 has 14 residues. V was clipped by 5 bases and J by 9 bases, with 19 bases between them. As DNA, the CDR3 is TGTGCCAGTAGTGCCGACAGGACGGGGGGCCAAGCTTTCTTT. This sequence encodes CASSADRTGGQAFF. The variable domain in full, with the rest retrieved from reference TRBV19 and TRBJ1-1, is DGGITQSPKYLFRKEGQNVTLSCEQNLNHDAMYWYRQDPGQGLRLIYYSQIVNDFQKGDIAEGYSVSREKKESFPLTVTSAQKNPTAFYLCASSADRTGGQAFFGQGTRLTVV.

In DNA, the CDR3 is TGTGCCAGCAGCAACCCGACAGGGGGGAACACTGAAGCTTTCTTT. Amino acids: CASSNPTGGNTEAFF. The chain links TRBV6-6 to TRBJ1-1; TRBD1 agrees at 9 bases. Germline lookup yields CDR1 MNHNY and CDR2 SVGAGI (reference sequence). The CDR3 is made up of 15 amino acids. Trimming took 6 bases from V and 1 from J; bases not matched to a gene: 6.

In regard to this clone: In the same sample, other DNA sequences code for this CDR3. The chain has TRBV3-1 (or the pseudogene TRBV3-2) and TRBJ1-5; no clear D. The germline V gene encodes CDR1 LGHDT and CDR2 YNNKEL (reference sequence). The CDR3 is 13 amino acids. V lost 1 base to trimming and J lost 5 bases, with 6 bases between them. The CDR3 DNA is TGTGCCAGCAGCCAAGGCGGGGATCAGCCCCAGCATTTT. Residues: CASSQGGDQPQHF.

The chain links TRBV28 to TRBJ2-2; a weak D match, TRBD2 (6 bases). Deletions cut 2 bases from V and 6 bases from J, with 16 bases between. The CDR3 is made up of 16 amino acids. From germline, CDR1 is MDHEN and CDR2 SYDVKM. This chain's CDR3 is CASSLKGGAGSGELFF. The CDR3 coding sequence is TGTGCCAGCAGTTTAAAGGGCGGGGCGGGTTCCGGGGAGCTGTTTTTT.

This chain joins TRBV18 and TRBJ1-1, with 12 bases fitting TRBD1. The CDR3 sequence is 16 residues long. The V and J ends lost 3 bases and 1 base, in that order; junction bases with no gene match: 3. The germline gives CDR1 KGHSH, CDR2 LQKENI. CDR3 amino acids: CASSPGTGGENTEAFF. CDR3 DNA: TGTGCCAGCTCACCCGGGACAGGGGGCGAGAACACTGAAGCTTTCTTT. Full variable domain (outside the CDR3, taken from reference TRBV18 and TRBJ1-1): NAGVMQNPRHLVRRRGQEARLRCSPMKGHSHVYWYRQLPEEGLKFMVYLQKENIIDESGMPKERFSAEFPKEGPSILRIQQVVRGDSAAYFCASSPGTGGENTEAFFGQGTRLTVV.

V usage is TRBV11-2 and J usage is TRBJ2-7, with 7 bases matching TRBD2. Germline V CDR1 and CDR2: SGHAT, FQNNGV. Trimming took 0 bases from V and 3 from J; bases not matched to a gene: 5. This CDR3 has 15 residues. In nucleotides, the CDR3 is TGTGCCAGCAGCTTAGAATCCCAGCGGGGCTACGAGCAGTACTTC. It yields the protein CASSLESQRGYEQYF.

This clone has more than one count but fewer than ten. The rearrangement uses TRBV7-2 and TRBJ1-5; D perhaps matches TRBD1 (6 bases). V gave up 4 bases and J gave up 3 bases, with 7 bases separating them. Per germline, CDR1 SGHTA and CDR2 FQGNSA. CDR3 size: 13 residues. The DNA for the CDR3 is TGTGCCAGCAGCTGGACAGTCAATCAGCCCCAGCATTTT. It specifies CASSWTVNQPQHF.

The chain is built from TRBV11-2 and TRBJ1-1; D unresolved. Germline V gene data show CDR1 as SGHAT and CDR2 as FQNNGV. Trimming took 3 bases from V and 8 from J, leaving 10 bases between them. The CDR3 is made up of 12 amino acids. The CDR3 loop reads CASSFSVHEAFF. The CDR3 DNA reads TGTGCCAGCAGCTTTTCCGTACACGAAGCTTTCTTT.

The chain has TRBV5-1 and TRBJ2-5, with 7 bases fitting TRBD1. The CDR3 spans 14 residues. In germline, CDR1 is SGHRS, CDR2 YFSETQ. With V trimmed by 4 bases and J by 4 bases, 7 bases remained unmatched. In DNA, the CDR3 is TGCGCCAGCAGCGTCTCCGGGACAGCAGAGACCCAGTACTTC. Its translation is CASSVSGTAETQYF.